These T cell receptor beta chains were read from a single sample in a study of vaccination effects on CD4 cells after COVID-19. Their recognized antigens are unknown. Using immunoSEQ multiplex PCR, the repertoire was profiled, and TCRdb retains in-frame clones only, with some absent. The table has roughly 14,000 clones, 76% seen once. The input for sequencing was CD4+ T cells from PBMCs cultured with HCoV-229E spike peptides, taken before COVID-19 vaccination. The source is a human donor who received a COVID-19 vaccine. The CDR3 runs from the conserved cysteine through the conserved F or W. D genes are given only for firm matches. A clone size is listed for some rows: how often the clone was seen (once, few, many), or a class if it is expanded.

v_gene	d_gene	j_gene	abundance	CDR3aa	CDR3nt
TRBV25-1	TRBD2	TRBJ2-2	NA	CASSGGTSVSELFF	TGTGCCAGCAGTGGCGGGACTAGCGTTTCCGAGCTGTTTTTT
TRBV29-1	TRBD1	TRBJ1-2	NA	CSVGRDRGNYGYTF	TGCAGCGTTGGCAGGGACAGGGGTAACTATGGCTACACCTTC
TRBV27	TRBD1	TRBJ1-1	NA	CASRLQGPNTEAFF	TGTGCCAGCAGGTTACAGGGGCCCAACACTGAAGCTTTCTTT
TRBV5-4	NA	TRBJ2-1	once	CASSLVLVRGVLNEQFF	TGTGCCAGCAGCTTGGTTTTGGTTAGGGGGGTTTTGAATGAGCAGTTCTTC
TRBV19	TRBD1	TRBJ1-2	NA	CASSFAHRGLNYGYTF	TGTGCCAGTAGTTTTGCTCACAGGGGGCTGAACTATGGCTACACCTTC
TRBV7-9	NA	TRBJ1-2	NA	CASNLGNYGYTF	TGTGCCAGCAACCTAGGGAACTATGGCTACACCTTC
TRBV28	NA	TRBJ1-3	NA	CASSLSATAAIYF	TGTGCCAGCAGTTTATCAGCGACAGCTGCCATATATTTT
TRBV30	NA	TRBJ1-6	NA	CACPGGNSPLHF	TGTGCCTGCCCTGGGGGGAATTCACCCCTCCACTTT
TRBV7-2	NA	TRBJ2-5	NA	CASSFSETQYF	TGTGCCAGCAGCTTTTCTGAGACCCAGTACTTC
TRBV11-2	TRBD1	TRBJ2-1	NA	CASSLGSGQTNEQFF	TGTGCCAGCAGCTTAGGCTCGGGACAGACCAATGAGCAGTTCTTC
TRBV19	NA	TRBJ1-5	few	CASSLDPYSNQPQHF	TGTGCCAGTAGTTTAGACCCCTATAGCAATCAGCCCCAGCATTTT
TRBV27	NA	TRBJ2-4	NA	CASSPQGTSALAKNIQYF	TGTGCCAGCAGTCCTCAGGGGACCAGCGCCCTAGCCAAAAACATTCAGTACTTC
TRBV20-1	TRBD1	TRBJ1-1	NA	CSASQGAQVTEAFF	TGCAGTGCTAGTCAGGGGGCGCAGGTCACTGAAGCTTTCTTT
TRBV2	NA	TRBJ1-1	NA	CASSEVENTEAFF	TGTGCCAGCAGTGAGGTGGAGAACACTGAAGCTTTCTTT
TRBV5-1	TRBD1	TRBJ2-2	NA	CASSPRDSWTGELFF	TGCGCCAGCAGCCCCCGGGACAGCTGGACCGGGGAGCTGTTTTTT
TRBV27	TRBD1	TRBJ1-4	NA	CASSRTPGQVGEKLFF	TGTGCCAGCAGTCGAACCCCCGGACAGGTCGGCGAAAAACTGTTTTTT
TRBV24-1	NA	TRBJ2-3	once	CATSDAEGAKDTQYF	TGTGCCACCAGTGATGCGGAGGGGGCAAAGGATACGCAGTATTTT
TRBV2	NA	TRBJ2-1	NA	CASKVGSPQFF	TGTGCCAGCAAAGTGGGATCGCCGCAGTTCTTC
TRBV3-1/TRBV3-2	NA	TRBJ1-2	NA	CASSQGTTPWGYTF	TGTGCCAGCAGCCAAGGGACAACTCCTTGGGGCTACACCTTC
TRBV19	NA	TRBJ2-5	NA	CASSPSKTQYF	TGTGCCAGTAGTCCCTCGAAGACCCAGTACTTC
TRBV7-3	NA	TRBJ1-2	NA	CASSLDINYGYTF	TGTGCCAGCAGCTTAGACATCAACTATGGCTACACCTTC
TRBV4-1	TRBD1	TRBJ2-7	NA	CASSGTGLSYEQYF	TGCGCCAGCAGTGGGACAGGACTTTCCTACGAGCAGTACTTC
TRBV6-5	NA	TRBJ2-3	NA	CASSYSLSIETQYF	TGTGCCAGCAGTTACTCCCTCTCGATAGAGACGCAGTATTTT
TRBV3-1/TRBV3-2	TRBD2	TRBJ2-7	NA	CASSQDILAGSYEQYF	TGTGCCAGCAGCCAAGATATACTAGCGGGCTCCTACGAGCAGTACTTC
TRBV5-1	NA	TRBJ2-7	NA	CASSLGSGQRFNEQYF	TGCGCCAGCAGCTTGGGCTCGGGACAAAGGTTCAACGAGCAGTACTTC
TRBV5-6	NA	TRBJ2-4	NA	CASSFSLQSPGNIQYF	TGTGCCAGCAGCTTCTCTTTACAGTCGCCAGGGAACATTCAGTACTTC
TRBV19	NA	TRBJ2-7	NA	CASRRRGSEYEQYF	TGTGCCAGTAGGCGACGGGGTTCTGAGTACGAGCAGTACTTC
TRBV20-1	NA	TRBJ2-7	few	CSASKEHVYEQYF	TGCAGTGCTAGTAAGGAACACGTCTACGAGCAGTACTTC
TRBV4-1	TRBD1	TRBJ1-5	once	CASSQEQGVHQPQHF	TGCGCCAGCAGCCAAGAACAGGGGGTCCATCAGCCCCAGCATTTT
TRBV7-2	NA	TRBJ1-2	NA	CASSLAGTGYYGYTF	TGTGCCAGCAGCTTAGCGGGGACGGGCTACTATGGCTACACCTTC
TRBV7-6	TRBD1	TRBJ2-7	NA	CASSFLGVRGPGEQYF	TGTGCCAGCAGCTTTTTAGGGGTCAGGGGGCCAGGCGAGCAGTACTTC